A selection of T cell receptor beta chains follows, all from one sample in a study of blood T cells in healthy people across ages. A single record per CDR3 protein comes from TCRdb applying MiXCR to the 5' RACE reads. In the table there are over 500,000 distinct CDR3 sequences, around 52% of which are singletons. Source material: blood. The receptors stem from a woman aged 80 or older in good health. The CDR3 runs from the conserved cysteine through the conserved F or W. A D gene is named only where the DNA matches it firmly. Part of the rows lack a size; the others show once, few, many or a class for expanded clones.

abundance | d_gene | j_gene | v_gene | len | CDR3aa | CDR3nt
. | . | TRBJ2-7 | TRBV7-8 | 13 | CASSLEEGAPRYF | TGTGCCAGCAGCTTAGAGGAGGGGGCGCCTCGGTACTTC
few | . | TRBJ2-6 | TRBV5-1 | 17 | CASSQRQISSGANVLTF | TGCGCCAGCAGCCAGAGACAGATTAGCTCTGGGGCCAACGTCCTGACTTTC
many | . | TRBJ2-5 | TRBV6-5 | 13 | CASSPGYWETQYF | TGTGCCAGCAGTCCAGGATACTGGGAGACCCAGTACTTC
many | . | TRBJ2-6 | TRBV4-2 | 18 | CASSQDRRTYAGANVLTF | TGTGCCAGCAGCCAAGATCGTAGGACATATGCTGGGGCCAACGTCCTGACTTTC
. | TRBD1 | TRBJ2-3 | TRBV29-1 | 13 | CSAGQGYTDTQYF | TGCAGCGCTGGACAGGGTTACACAGATACGCAGTATTTT
. | . | TRBJ2-7 | TRBV28 | 13 | CASSYVADYEQYF | TGTGCCAGCAGTTACGTGGCAGACTACGAGCAGTACTTC
few | . | TRBJ2-7 | TRBV28 | 11 | CATHGSYEQYF | TGTGCCACCCACGGCTCCTACGAGCAGTACTTC
. | TRBD1 | TRBJ1-1 | TRBV7-8 | 18 | CASSSELAGTGQNTEAFF | TGTGCCAGCAGCTCCGAACTCGCCGGGACAGGTCAGAACACTGAAGCTTTCTTT
. | TRBD1 | TRBJ2-2 | TRBV7-2 | 13 | CANLDRDTGELFF | TGTGCCAACCTTGACAGGGACACCGGGGAGCTGTTTTTT
. | . | TRBJ1-2 | TRBV20-1 | 12 | CSGSDGRYGYTF | TGCAGTGGATCGGACGGCCGCTATGGCTACACCTTC
. | . | TRBJ1-4 | TRBV27 | 15 | CASSASKGTNEKLFF | TGTGCCAGCAGTGCATCGAAGGGGACTAATGAAAAACTGTTTTTT
many | . | TRBJ2-5 | TRBV20-1 | 17 | CSARNPLQGLSQETQYF | TGCAGTGCTAGAAATCCCCTCCAGGGACTGTCTCAAGAGACCCAGTACTTC
. | TRBD1 | TRBJ2-7 | TRBV6-5 | 17 | CASSYSDPGQSVVEQYF | TGTGCCAGCAGTTACTCAGATCCGGGACAGAGCGTGGTCGAGCAGTACTTC
. | TRBD2 | TRBJ2-3 | TRBV20-1 | 15 | CSARDGTSGLDTQYF | TGCAGTGCTAGAGACGGGACTAGCGGGTTAGATACGCAGTATTTT
. | TRBD2 | TRBJ2-3 | TRBV4-1 | 19 | CASSQDPWSASGLTDTQYF | TGCGCCAGCAGCCAAGATCCCTGGTCGGCTAGCGGCCTCACAGATACGCAGTATTTT
many | . | TRBJ2-7 | TRBV7-9 | 14 | CASSLQETSYEQYF | TGTGCCAGCAGCTTACAGGAGACTTCCTACGAGCAGTACTTC
. | . | TRBJ2-7 | TRBV20-1 | 12 | CSAPDTYYEQYF | TGCAGTGCCCCCGACACCTACTACGAGCAGTACTTC
. | TRBD1 | TRBJ1-4 | TRBV6-6 | 17 | CASSTGTGATTNEKLFF | TGTGCCAGCAGTACTGGGACAGGGGCGACAACTAATGAAAAACTGTTTTTT
. | . | TRBJ1-2 | TRBV12-3/TRBV12-4 | 11 | CASSFWPGYTF | TGTGCCAGCAGTTTCTGGCCCGGCTACACCTTC
many | . | TRBJ2-3 | TRBV7-3 | 17 | CASSLTAVASSSDTQYF | TGTGCCAGCAGCTTAACGGCGGTAGCCTCTAGCTCAGATACGCAGTATTTT
. | TRBD2 | TRBJ2-7 | TRBV5-1 | 17 | CASSLVRSAGDPYEQYF | TGCGCCAGCAGCTTGGTTCGGTCGGCGGGAGATCCCTACGAGCAGTACTTC
. | TRBD1 | TRBJ2-7 | TRBV29-1 | 13 | CSVRTGGGYEQYF | TGCAGCGTCCGGACAGGGGGGGGCTACGAGCAGTACTTC
. | TRBD2 | TRBJ2-3 | TRBV10-3 | 12 | CAIGLAGSTQYF | TGTGCCATCGGACTAGCGGGATCTACGCAGTATTTT
. | TRBD2 | TRBJ2-1 | TRBV29-1 | 13 | CSVEGAGAGEQFF | TGCAGCGTTGAAGGAGCGGGGGCCGGTGAGCAGTTCTTC
. | TRBD2 | TRBJ2-1 | TRBV20-1 | 15 | CSARKLAGAYNEQFF | TGCAGTGCTAGAAAGCTAGCGGGTGCCTATAATGAGCAGTTCTTC
. | TRBD1 | TRBJ1-3 | TRBV4-2 | 14 | CASSPQGDYDTIYF | TGTGCCAGCAGCCCACAGGGGGACTACGACACCATATATTTT
few | TRBD1 | TRBJ2-2 | TRBV2 | 16 | CASSPRTGLETGELFF | TGTGCCAGCAGCCCTAGGACAGGGCTAGAAACCGGGGAGCTGTTTTTT
. | . | TRBJ2-5 | TRBV28 | 14 | CASRSPQGSDEQYF | TGTGCCAGCAGATCACCCCAGGGGTCTGATGAGCAGTACTTC
once | . | TRBJ1-1 | TRBV6-5 | 12 | CASTSGTREAFF | TGTGCCAGCACTTCTGGGACACGTGAAGCTTTCTTT
. | . | TRBJ2-7 | TRBV4-3 | 13 | CASSQTLTYEQYF | TGCGCCAGCAGCCAAACTCTTACCTACGAGCAGTACTTC
many | . | TRBJ1-5 | TRBV12-3/TRBV12-4 | 13 | CASSPDGYQPQHF | TGTGCCAGCAGTCCCGACGGTTATCAGCCCCAGCATTTT
few | . | TRBJ1-6 | TRBV27 | 19 | CASSLSAPGVYSYNSPLHF | TGTGCCAGCAGTTTATCGGCCCCAGGGGTCTACTCCTATAATTCACCCCTCCACTTT
. | TRBD2 | TRBJ2-7 | TRBV6-5 | 14 | CASSRAGEIYEQYF | TGTGCCAGCAGCCGAGCGGGAGAAATTTACGAGCAGTACTTC
. | TRBD2 | TRBJ2-7 | TRBV3-1 | 13 | CATGRTSSYEQYF | TGTGCCACCGGGAGGACTAGCAGTTACGAGCAGTACTTC
once | TRBD2 | TRBJ2-2 | TRBV5-1 | 17 | CASSRASGGSNTGELFF | TGCGCCAGCAGTCGTGCTAGCGGGGGTTCGAACACCGGGGAGCTGTTTTTT
. | TRBD1 | TRBJ1-5 | TRBV20-1 | 18 | CSARALIAAGGRNQPQHF | TGCAGTGCTAGAGCCTTAATTGCGGCAGGGGGGCGCAATCAGCCCCAGCATTTT
many | . | TRBJ2-5 | TRBV12-3/TRBV12-4 | 16 | CASSFFGQDAGETQYF | TGTGCCAGCAGTTTTTTCGGGCAGGATGCCGGAGAGACCCAGTACTTC
. | . | TRBJ1-2 | TRBV12-3/TRBV12-4 | 12 | CASSLLNYGYTF | TGTGCCAGCAGTTTGCTCAACTATGGCTACACCTTC
. | TRBD2 | TRBJ2-3 | TRBV6-5 | 16 | CASSPFSGSGTDTQYF | TGTGCCAGCAGTCCCTTTAGCGGGAGCGGGACAGATACGCAGTATTTT
. | . | TRBJ2-7 | TRBV20-1 | 12 | CSASETSYEQYF | TGCAGTGCTAGTGAGACTAGTTACGAGCAGTACTTC
. | . | TRBJ1-2 | TRBV6-6 | 17 | CASSREGPRQANYGYTF | TGTGCCAGCAGTCGAGAGGGACCCAGACAAGCTAACTATGGCTACACCTTC
once | . | TRBJ2-5 | TRBV27 | 14 | CASSLQAFQETQYF | TGTGCCAGCAGTCTCCAGGCATTCCAAGAGACCCAGTACTTC
. | . | TRBJ1-2 | TRBV5-5 | 15 | CASSFLGGGEEGYTF | TGTGCCAGCAGCTTCCTTGGAGGGGGAGAAGAAGGCTACACCTTC
few | . | TRBJ1-1 | TRBV5-1 | 14 | CASSLRQAGTEAFF | TGCGCCAGCAGCCTTCGCCAGGCCGGGACTGAAGCTTTCTTT
many | . | TRBJ1-1 | TRBV9 | 13 | CASSVAGGAEAFF | TGTGCCAGCAGCGTTGCCGGCGGGGCTGAAGCTTTCTTT
. | . | TRBJ1-2 | TRBV12-3/TRBV12-4 | 13 | CASSFDSIYGYTF | TGTGCCAGCAGCTTCGACAGCATCTATGGCTACACCTTC
. | . | TRBJ2-1 | TRBV20-1 | 15 | CSAWEEVRSYNEQFF | TGCAGTGCTTGGGAGGAGGTGAGGTCCTACAATGAGCAGTTCTTC
. | . | TRBJ2-5 | TRBV15 | 13 | CATSRGGAETQYF | TGTGCCACCAGCAGAGGTGGGGCAGAGACCCAGTACTTC
once | . | TRBJ2-3 | TRBV5-1 | 14 | CASSPGRNTDTQYF | TGCGCCAGCAGCCCCGGACGCAACACAGATACGCAGTATTTT
. | . | TRBJ2-1 | TRBV21-1 | 9 | CASTKEQFF | TGTGCCAGCACCAAGGAGCAGTTCTTC
many | . | TRBJ1-2 | TRBV6-1 | 16 | CASSESSGSNNYGYTF | TGTGCCAGCAGTGAAAGTTCCGGCTCTAACAACTATGGCTACACCTTC